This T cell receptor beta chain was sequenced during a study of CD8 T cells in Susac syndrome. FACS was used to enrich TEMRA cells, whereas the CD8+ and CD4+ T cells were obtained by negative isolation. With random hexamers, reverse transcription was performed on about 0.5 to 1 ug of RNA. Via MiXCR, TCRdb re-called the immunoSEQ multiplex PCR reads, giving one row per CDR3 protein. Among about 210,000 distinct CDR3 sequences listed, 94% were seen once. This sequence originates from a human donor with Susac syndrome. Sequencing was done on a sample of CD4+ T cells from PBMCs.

In DNA form, the CDR3 reads TGTGCCAGCAGTTCCCCGGACAGGAACGACTATGGCTACACCTTC. Translating it yields CASSSPDRNDYGYTF. This chain connects TRBV6-2 or TRBV6-3 to TRBJ1-2, with TRBD1 matching over 7 bases. Germline CDR1 MNHEY, CDR2 SVGEGT. The CDR3 covers 15 residues. The ends lost 4 bases at V and 3 bases at J; junction bases unmatched: 8.